Below are 16 T cell receptor beta chains sequenced from a single sample in a study of blood T cell repertoires in COVID-19. Profiled with immunoSEQ multiplex PCR; TCRdb holds only in-frame clones, not every one. Among roughly 250,000 clones listed, approximately 83% were seen once. Sequenced: PBMCs or T cells enriched from blood (not recorded which). The receptor set was obtained from a woman aged 50 to 65 who had recovered from COVID-19.

The V and J genes are TRBV19 and TRBJ2-2; the match to TRBD1 covers 7 bases. The CDR3 loop spans 15 amino acids. Germline assignment: CDR1 LNHDA and CDR2 SQIVND (reference sequence). The ends lost 7 bases at V and 2 bases at J; junction bases unmatched: 7. The CDR3 loop is CASTDRVANTGELFF. The CDR3 DNA reads TGTGCCAGTACTGACAGGGTTGCAAACACCGGGGAGCTGTTTTTT.

This rearrangement joins TRBV29-1 to TRBJ1-4; 8 nucleotides align to TRBD1. Germline-derived CDR1 and CDR2 are SQVTM and ANQGSEA. The CDR3 spans 15 residues. J was trimmed by 7 bases and V by 5 bases; bases with no gene match: 12. This CDR3 reads CSVKPQGAVGEKLFF. DNA of the CDR3: TGCAGCGTTAAGCCTCAGGGGGCGGTTGGTGAAAAACTGTTTTTT. Full variable domain (outside the CDR3, taken from reference TRBV29-1 and TRBJ1-4): SAVISQKPSRDICQRGTSLTIQCQVDSQVTMMFWYRQQPGQSLTLIATANQGSEATYESGFVIDKFPISRPNLTFSTLTVSNMSPEDSSIYLCSVKPQGAVGEKLFFGSGTQLSVL.

The chain couples TRBV7-3 to TRBJ2-2; no clear D. CDR1 and CDR2 from the germline V gene are SGHTA and FQGTGA. V lost 5 bases and J 7 bases, leaving 8 bases between the germline ends. The CDR3 runs 12 residues. The DNA of the CDR3 is TGTGCCAGCAGCCGACAACTCGGGGAGCTGTTTTTT. Translated: CASSRQLGELFF.

The V call is TRBV18, the J call TRBJ1-5; D gene ambiguous. V was pared by 2 bases and J by 4 bases, with 12 bases between. Germline values: CDR1 KGHSH, CDR2 LQKENI. The CDR3 runs to 15 residues. CDR3 residues: CASSPTQKKNQPQHF. The CDR3 DNA is TGTGCCAGCTCACCAACCCAGAAGAAAAATCAGCCCCAGCATTTT.

This sequence joins TRBV4-1 and TRBJ1-2; D not resolved. There are 14 residues in the CDR3. Germline CDR1 and CDR2: MGHRA and YSYEKL. Trimming left V 4 bases short and J 2 bases short, with 11 bases between. The chain's CDR3 is CASSPSGQNYGYTF. CDR3 DNA sequence: TGCGCCAGCAGCCCCTCTGGTCAGAACTATGGCTACACCTTC.

The V call is TRBV28, the J call TRBJ1-2; D perhaps matches TRBD1 (6 bases). Trimming cost V 1 base and J 9 bases, with 21 bases left between them. The CDR3 contains 16 residues. CDR1 and CDR2 (germline): MDHEN, SYDVKM. CDR3 region: CASSLSDYTGKTSYTF. The DNA of the CDR3 is TGTGCCAGCAGTTTATCCGACTACACAGGGAAGACGAGCTACACCTTC.

The chain links TRBV19 to TRBJ2-2; possible D gene TRBD2, 6 bases. This CDR3 comprises 14 residues. CDR1 is LNHDA and CDR2 is SQIVND in the germline V gene (reference sequence). V lost 3 bases to trimming and J lost 4 bases, with 9 bases between them. CDR3 bases: TGTGCCAGTAGTATGGAGGGTGGCACCGGGGAGCTGTTTTTT. It codes for CASSMEGGTGELFF. Complete variable domain (other parts from reference TRBV19 and TRBJ2-2): DGGITQSPKYLFRKEGQNVTLSCEQNLNHDAMYWYRQDPGQGLRLIYYSQIVNDFQKGDIAEGYSVSREKKESFPLTVTSAQKNPTAFYLCASSMEGGTGELFFGEGSRLTVL.

CDR3 amino acids: CASSLRTGRNEKLFF. CDR3 coding DNA: TGTGCCAGCAGCCTCCGGACAGGGAGAAATGAAAAACTGTTTTTT. The chain recombines TRBV7-9 with TRBJ1-4; 8 bases fit TRBD1. Germline CDR1 and CDR2: SEHNR and FQNEAQ (reference sequence). The CDR3 is made up of 15 amino acids. V dropped 5 bases and J dropped 5; count of bases not matched to a gene: 7. The full variable domain, rest sourced from reference TRBV7-9 and TRBJ1-4, is DTGVSQNPRHKITKRGQNVTFRCDPISEHNRLYWYRQTLGQGPEFLTYFQNEAQLEKSRLLSDRFSAERPKGSFSTLEIQRTEQGDSAMYLCASSLRTGRNEKLFFGSGTQLSVL.

The chain has TRBV5-1 and TRBJ2-6, with D possibly TRBD1 on 5 matching bases. This CDR3 region has 14 residues. Trimming removed 6 bases from V and 2 bases from J, with 9 bases in between. Germline loops: CDR1 SGHRS, CDR2 YFSETQ. The CDR3 DNA is TGCGCCAGCACCCTGGGGCCTGGGGCCAACGTCCTGACTTTC. Encoded protein: CASTLGPGANVLTF.

V and J are TRBV29-1 and TRBJ2-7; 12 nucleotides align to TRBD2. Looked up from germline, CDR1 is SQVTM and CDR2 is ANQGSEA. The CDR3 sequence is 18 residues long. Losses at the gene ends were 0 bases for V and 5 bases for J; bases not matched to a gene: 14. CDR3 loop: CSVEDPPRTSGRKNEQYF. In DNA, the CDR3 is TGCAGCGTTGAAGATCCCCCCCGAACTAGCGGGAGGAAAAACGAGCAGTACTTC.

This chain joins TRBV11-2 and TRBJ1-1, with TRBD1 as a possible D gene (5 bases). The V gene's germline CDR1 is SGHAT and CDR2 FQNNGV. This CDR3 has 17 residues. The V end lost 1 base, the J end lost 1 base, and 16 bases lay between the germline ends. The CDR3 bases are TGTGCCAGCAGCTTAGCCGCCAGGGTTTGGTCGAACACTGAAGCTTTCTTT. Translated, it gives CASSLAARVWSNTEAFF.

This rearrangement joins TRBV7-8 to TRBJ2-2; D is uncertain. V dropped 8 bases and J dropped 4 bases, with 14 bases sitting between them. The CDR3 spans 14 residues. From germline, CDR1 is SGHVS and CDR2 FQNEAQ. DNA for the CDR3: TGTGCCAGCGAAAGGTTGTCGGGCACCGGGGAGCTGTTTTTT. It translates to CASERLSGTGELFF.

The chain combines TRBV12-3 or TRBV12-4 with TRBJ2-7; D gene ambiguous. Deletions cut 6 bases from V and 1 base from J, with 10 bases between. The CDR3 spans 13 residues. The CDR3 DNA reads TGTGCCAGCAGCCCTGACTTATCCTACGAGCAGTACTTC. This translates into CASSPDLSYEQYF.

The rearrangement uses TRBV18 and TRBJ2-2; D not certain. The CDR3 spans 16 residues. Germline V gives CDR1 KGHSH, CDR2 LQKENI. V lost 4 bases and J 1 base, leaving 13 bases between the germline ends. The CDR3 nucleotides are TGTGCCAGCTCACTCAACCCAGCAGGGAACACCGGGGAGCTGTTTTTT. Translated, it gives CASSLNPAGNTGELFF. The variable domain in full, with the rest retrieved from reference TRBV18 and TRBJ2-2, is NAGVMQNPRHLVRRRGQEARLRCSPMKGHSHVYWYRQLPEEGLKFMVYLQKENIIDESGMPKERFSAEFPKEGPSILRIQQVVRGDSAAYFCASSLNPAGNTGELFFGEGSRLTVL.

This clone was detected a few times. The CDR3 region is CASSLRGGLGTEAFF. Written as DNA, the CDR3 is TGTGCCAGCAGCCTCCGGGGGGGGCTCGGGACTGAAGCTTTCTTT. The chain combines TRBV9 with TRBJ1-1; weak D call: TRBD1 (6 bases). The CDR3 covers 15 residues. Per the germline V gene, CDR1 is SGDLS and CDR2 is YYNGEE. The V end was cut by 4 bases, the J end by 5 bases, with 18 bases between.

The rearrangement uses TRBV9 and TRBJ1-1; 7 positions agree with TRBD1. Germline lookup yields CDR1 SGDLS and CDR2 YYNGEE. Losses at the gene ends were 4 bases for V and 8 bases for J; bases not matched to a gene: 8. This CDR3 has 13 amino acids. The CDR3 region has the DNA TGTGCCAGCAGCCCTGGGACAGTCCTCGAAGCTTTCTTT. Protein product: CASSPGTVLEAFF.